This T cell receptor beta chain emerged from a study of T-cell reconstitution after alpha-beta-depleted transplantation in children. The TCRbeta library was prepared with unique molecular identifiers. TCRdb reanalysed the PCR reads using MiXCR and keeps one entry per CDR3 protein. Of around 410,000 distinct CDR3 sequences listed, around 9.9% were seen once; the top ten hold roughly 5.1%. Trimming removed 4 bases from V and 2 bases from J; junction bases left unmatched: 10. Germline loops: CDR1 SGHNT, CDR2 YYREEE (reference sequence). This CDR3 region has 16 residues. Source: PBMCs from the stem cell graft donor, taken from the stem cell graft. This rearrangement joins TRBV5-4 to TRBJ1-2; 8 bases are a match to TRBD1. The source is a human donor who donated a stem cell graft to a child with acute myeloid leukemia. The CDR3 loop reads CASSEGVRQGNYGYTF. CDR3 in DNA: TGTGCCAGCAGCGAGGGAGTAAGACAGGGGAACTATGGCTACACCTTC.